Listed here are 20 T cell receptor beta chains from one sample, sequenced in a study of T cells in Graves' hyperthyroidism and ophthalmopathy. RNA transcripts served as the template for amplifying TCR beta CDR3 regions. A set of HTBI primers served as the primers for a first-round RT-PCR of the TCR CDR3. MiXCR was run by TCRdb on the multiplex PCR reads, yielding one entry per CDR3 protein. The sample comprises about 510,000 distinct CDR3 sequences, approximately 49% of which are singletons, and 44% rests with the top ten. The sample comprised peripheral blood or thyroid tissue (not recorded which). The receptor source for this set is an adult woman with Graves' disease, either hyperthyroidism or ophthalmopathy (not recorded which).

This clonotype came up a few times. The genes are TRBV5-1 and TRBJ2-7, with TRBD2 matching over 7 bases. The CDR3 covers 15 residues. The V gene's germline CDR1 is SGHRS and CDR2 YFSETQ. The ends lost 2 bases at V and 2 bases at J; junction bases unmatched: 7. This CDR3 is CASSLKVGGPYEQYF. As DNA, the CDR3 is TGCGCCAGCAGCTTAAAGGTGGGAGGGCCCTACGAGCAGTACTTC.

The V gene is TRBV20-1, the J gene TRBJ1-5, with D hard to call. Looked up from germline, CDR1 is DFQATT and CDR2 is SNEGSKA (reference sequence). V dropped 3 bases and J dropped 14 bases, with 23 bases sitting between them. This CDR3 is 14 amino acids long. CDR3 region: CSASQAGGRSYEHF. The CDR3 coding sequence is TGCAGTGCTAGTCAGGCGGGAGGAAGGTCCTACGAGCATTTT.

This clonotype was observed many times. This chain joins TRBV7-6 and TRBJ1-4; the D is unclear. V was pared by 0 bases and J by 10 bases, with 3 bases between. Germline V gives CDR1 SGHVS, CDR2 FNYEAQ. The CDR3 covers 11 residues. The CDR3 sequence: CASSLAGKLFF. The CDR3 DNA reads TGTGCCAGCAGCTTAGCCGGAAAACTGTTTTTT.

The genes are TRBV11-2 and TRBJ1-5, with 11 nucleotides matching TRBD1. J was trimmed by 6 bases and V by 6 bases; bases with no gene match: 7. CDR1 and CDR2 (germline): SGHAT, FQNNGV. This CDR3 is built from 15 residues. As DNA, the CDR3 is TGTGCCAGCAGTTGGGGGACAGGGGGTCTTCAGCCCCAGCATTTT. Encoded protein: CASSWGTGGLQPQHF. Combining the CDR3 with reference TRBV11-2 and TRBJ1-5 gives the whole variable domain EAGVAQSPRYKIIEKRQSVAFWCNPISGHATLYWYQQILGQGPKLLIQFQNNGVVDDSQLPKDRFSAERLKGVDSTLKIQPAKLEDSAVYLCASSWGTGGLQPQHFGDGTRLSIL.

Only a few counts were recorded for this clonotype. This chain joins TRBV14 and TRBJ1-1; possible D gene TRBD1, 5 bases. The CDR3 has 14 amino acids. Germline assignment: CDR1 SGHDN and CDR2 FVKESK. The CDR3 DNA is TGTGCTAGAGTATCGGGGCGGACGAACACTGAAGCTTTCTTT. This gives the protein CARVSGRTNTEAFF.

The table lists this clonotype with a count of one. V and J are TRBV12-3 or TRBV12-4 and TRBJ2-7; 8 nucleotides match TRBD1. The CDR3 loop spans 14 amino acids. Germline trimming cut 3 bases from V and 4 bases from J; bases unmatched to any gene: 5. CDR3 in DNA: TGTGCCAGCAGTTTGGCGGACAGGGCGTACGAGCAGTACTTC. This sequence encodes CASSLADRAYEQYF.

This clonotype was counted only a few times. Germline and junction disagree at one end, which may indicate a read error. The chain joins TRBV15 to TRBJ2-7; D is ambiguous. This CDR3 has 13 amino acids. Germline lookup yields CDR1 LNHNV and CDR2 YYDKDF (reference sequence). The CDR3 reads CATSRDPRYEQCF. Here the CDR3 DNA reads TGTGCCACCAGCAGAGATCCCCGCTACGAGCAGTGCTTC.

DNA for the CDR3: TGTGCCAGCAGGCGGGGGGCAGTACAAGAGACCCAGTACTTC. The encoded protein is CASRRGAVQETQYF. This chain uses TRBV7-9 with TRBJ2-5, with TRBD2 identical over 8 bases. V lost 6 bases, J lost 2 bases, and 5 bases stayed unmatched. The CDR3 sequence is 14 residues long. CDR1 and CDR2 from the germline V gene are SEHNR and FQNEAQ (reference sequence).

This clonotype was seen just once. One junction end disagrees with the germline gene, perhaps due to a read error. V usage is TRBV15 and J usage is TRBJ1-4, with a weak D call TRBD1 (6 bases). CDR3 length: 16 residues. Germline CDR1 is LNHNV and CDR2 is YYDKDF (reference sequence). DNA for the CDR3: TGTGCCGCCCAATCGCAGGTTGGGACAACTAATGAAAACCTGTTTTTT. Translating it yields CAAQSQVGTTNENLFF. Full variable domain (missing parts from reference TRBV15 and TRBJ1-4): DAMVIQNPRYQVTQFGKPVTLSCSQTLNHNVMYWYQQKSSQAPKLLFHYYDKDFNNEADTPDNFQSRRPNTSFCFLDIRSPGLGDTAMYLCAAQSQVGTTNENLFFGSGTQLSVL.

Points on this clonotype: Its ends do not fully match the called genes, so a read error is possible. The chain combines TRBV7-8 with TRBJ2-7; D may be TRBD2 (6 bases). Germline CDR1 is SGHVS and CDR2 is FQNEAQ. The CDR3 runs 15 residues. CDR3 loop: CASTPQAGGTGELYF. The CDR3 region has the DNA TGTGCCAGCACCCCCCAGGCCGGCGGGACCGGGGAGCTGTACTTC.

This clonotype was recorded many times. The CDR3 DNA reads TGTGCCAGCAGCTTAGGGGGGGATGTGGAGACCCAGTACTTC. This sequence encodes CASSLGGDVETQYF. The chain links TRBV7-9 to TRBJ2-5, with a weak D call TRBD2 (6 bases). Germline V gene data show CDR1 as SEHNR and CDR2 as FQNEAQ (reference sequence). The CDR3 has 14 residues. Deletions cut 1 base from V and 5 bases from J, with 11 bases between.

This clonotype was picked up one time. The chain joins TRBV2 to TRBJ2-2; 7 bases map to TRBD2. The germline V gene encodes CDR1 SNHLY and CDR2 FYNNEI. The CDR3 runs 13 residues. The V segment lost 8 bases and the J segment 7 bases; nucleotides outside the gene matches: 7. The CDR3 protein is CASRLTSDGELFF. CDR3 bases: TGTGCCAGCCGGTTAACTAGCGACGGGGAGCTGTTTTTT.

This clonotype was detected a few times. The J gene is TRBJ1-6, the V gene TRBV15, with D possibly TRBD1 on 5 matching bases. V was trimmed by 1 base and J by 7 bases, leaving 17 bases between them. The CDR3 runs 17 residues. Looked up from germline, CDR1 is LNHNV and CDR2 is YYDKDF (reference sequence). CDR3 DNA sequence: TGTGCCACCAGCAGAGTTTTTGGTTTAGGGGACAATTCACCCCTCCACTTT. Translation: CATSRVFGLGDNSPLHF.

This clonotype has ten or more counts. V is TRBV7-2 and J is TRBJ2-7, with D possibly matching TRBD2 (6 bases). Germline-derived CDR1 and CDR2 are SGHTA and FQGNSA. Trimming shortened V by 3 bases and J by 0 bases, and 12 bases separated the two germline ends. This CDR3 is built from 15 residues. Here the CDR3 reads CASSFFAGSSYEQYF. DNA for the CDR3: TGTGCCAGCAGCTTCTTTGCGGGGAGCTCCTACGAGCAGTACTTC.

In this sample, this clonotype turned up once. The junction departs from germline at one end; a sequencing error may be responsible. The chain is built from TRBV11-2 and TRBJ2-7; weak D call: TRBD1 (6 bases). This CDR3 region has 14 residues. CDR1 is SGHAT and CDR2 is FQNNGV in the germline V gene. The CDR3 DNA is TGCGCCAGCAGTCCCGGGAAGGGGGCCTACGAGCAGTACTTC. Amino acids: CASSPGKGAYEQYF.

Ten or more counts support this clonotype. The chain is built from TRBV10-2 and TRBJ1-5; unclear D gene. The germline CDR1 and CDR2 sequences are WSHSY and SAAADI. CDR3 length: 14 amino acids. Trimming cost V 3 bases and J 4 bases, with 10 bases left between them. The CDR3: CASSEQTENQPQHF. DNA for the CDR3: TGCGCCAGCAGTGAACAGACCGAGAATCAGCCCCAGCATTTT.

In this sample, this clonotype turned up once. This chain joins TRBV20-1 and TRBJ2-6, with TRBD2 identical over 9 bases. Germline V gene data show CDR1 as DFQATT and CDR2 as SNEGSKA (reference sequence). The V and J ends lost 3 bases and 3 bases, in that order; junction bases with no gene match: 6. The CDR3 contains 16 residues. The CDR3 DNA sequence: TGCAGTGCTAGCGGCCTAGCGGGAAGTGGGGCCAACGTCCTGACTTTC. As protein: CSASGLAGSGANVLTF.

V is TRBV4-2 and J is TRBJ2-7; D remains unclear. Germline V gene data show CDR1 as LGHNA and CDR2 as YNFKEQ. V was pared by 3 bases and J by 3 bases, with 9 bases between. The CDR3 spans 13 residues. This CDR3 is CASSHGRLYEQYF. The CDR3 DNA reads TGTGCCAGCAGCCATGGGCGCCTCTACGAGCAGTACTTC.

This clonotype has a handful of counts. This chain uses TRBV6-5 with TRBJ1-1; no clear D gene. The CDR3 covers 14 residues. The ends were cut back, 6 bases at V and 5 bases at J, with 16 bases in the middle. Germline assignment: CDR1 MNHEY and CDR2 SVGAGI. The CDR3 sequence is CASSPRRGMTEAFF. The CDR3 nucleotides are TGTGCCAGCAGCCCACGGCGGGGAATGACTGAAGCTTTCTTT.

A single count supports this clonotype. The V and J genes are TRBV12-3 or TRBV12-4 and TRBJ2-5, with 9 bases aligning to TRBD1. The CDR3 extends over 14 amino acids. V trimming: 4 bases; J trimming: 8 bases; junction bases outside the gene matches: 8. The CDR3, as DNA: TGTGCCAGCAGTTCCGGGACAGGGTTTGGCACCCAGTACTTC. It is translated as CASSSGTGFGTQYF.